The clone carrying this T cell receptor (beta chain) occurred a few times. As yet, its antigen is unknown. The CDR3 is 13 amino acids. Per the germline V gene, CDR1 is GTSNPN and CDR2 is SVGIG (reference sequence). Trimming stripped 3 bases from V and 4 bases from J, with 10 bases between. Primers: 60 Vbeta forward and 13 Jbeta reverse. The protocol was immunoSEQ multiplex PCR, while the TCRdb copy is restricted to in-frame clones and leaves out a portion. The table shows roughly 120,000 clones, with about 10% occurring only once. These data belong to a study of cytomegalovirus exposure and HLA in healthy donors. Study outcomes and limitations: An analysis that came later showed most CMV-associated TCR beta chains appearing HLA-restricted. An assumption of roughly uniform sequencing depth across donors underlay the presence/absence analyses.

Nominal health characterized the donors when sampled, though unrecorded immune exposures were likely. The sequence derives from a man aged 25 to 40 in good health and CMV-seronegative. Sequencing was carried out using PBMCs. The chain has TRBV30 and TRBJ1-3; possible D gene TRBD1, 6 bases. The CDR3 reads CAWRGQSGNTIYF. CDR3 coding DNA: TGTGCCTGGAGAGGACAGTCAGGAAACACCATATATTTT.